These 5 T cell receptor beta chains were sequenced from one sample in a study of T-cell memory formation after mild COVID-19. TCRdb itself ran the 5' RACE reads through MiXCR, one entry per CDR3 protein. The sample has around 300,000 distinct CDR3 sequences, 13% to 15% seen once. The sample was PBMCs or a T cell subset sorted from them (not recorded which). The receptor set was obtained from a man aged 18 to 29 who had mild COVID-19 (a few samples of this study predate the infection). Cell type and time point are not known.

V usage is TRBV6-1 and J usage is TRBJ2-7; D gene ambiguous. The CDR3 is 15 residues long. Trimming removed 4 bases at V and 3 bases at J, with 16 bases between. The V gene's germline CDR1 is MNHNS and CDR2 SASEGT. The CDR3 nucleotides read TGTGCCAGCAGTGGCGGACCCGGCTCCTTCTACGAGCAGTACTTC. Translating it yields CASSGGPGSFYEQYF.

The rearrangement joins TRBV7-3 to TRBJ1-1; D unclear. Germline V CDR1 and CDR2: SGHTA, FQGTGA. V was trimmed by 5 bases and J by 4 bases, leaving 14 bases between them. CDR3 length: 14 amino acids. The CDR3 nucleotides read TGTGCCAGCAGCCCAGCAGGTGGGAGCACTGAAGCTTTCTTT. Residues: CASSPAGGSTEAFF. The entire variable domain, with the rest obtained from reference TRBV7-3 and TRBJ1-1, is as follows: GAGVSQTPSNKVTEKGKYVELRCDPISGHTALYWYRQSLGQGPEFLIYFQGTGAADDSGLPNDRFFAVRPEGSVSTLKIQRTERGDSAVYLCASSPAGGSTEAFFGQGTRLTVV.

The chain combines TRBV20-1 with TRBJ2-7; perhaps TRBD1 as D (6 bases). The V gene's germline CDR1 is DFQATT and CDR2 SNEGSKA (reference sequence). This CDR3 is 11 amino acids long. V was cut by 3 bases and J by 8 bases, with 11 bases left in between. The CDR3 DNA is TGCAGTGCTAGTCTCAGGGGACAGCAGTACTTC. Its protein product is CSASLRGQQYF.

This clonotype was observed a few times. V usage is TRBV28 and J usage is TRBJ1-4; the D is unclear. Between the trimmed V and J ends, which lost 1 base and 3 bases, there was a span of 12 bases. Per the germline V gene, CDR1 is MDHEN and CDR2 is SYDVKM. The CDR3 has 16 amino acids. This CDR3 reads CASSLSSGSSNEKLFF. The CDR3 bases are TGTGCCAGCAGTTTATCGTCGGGGAGTTCTAATGAAAAACTGTTTTTT.

CDR3 DNA: TGTGCCAGCAGATTAGCGGGGGCTCTCTACGAGCAGTACTTC. Protein sequence: CASRLAGALYEQYF. V usage is TRBV6-5 and J usage is TRBJ2-7, with TRBD2 matching 9 bases. With V trimmed by 6 bases and J by 3 bases, 6 bases remained unmatched. Germline V gene lookup returns CDR1 MNHEY and CDR2 SVGAGI. The CDR3 is made up of 14 amino acids.